The 5 T cell receptor beta chains below all came from one sample that was sequenced in a study of OX40 agonist ivuxolimab in advanced cancers. Assay: immunoSEQ multiplex PCR; the TCRdb copy retains only in-frame clones and omits some. The data contain more than 60,000 clones, roughly 80% of them singletons. The specimen was CD4+ or CD8+ T cells sorted from blood, collected in a trial of the OX40 agonist ivuxolimab. The receptor source for this set is an adult with an advanced solid tumor such as melanoma, head and neck, liver or kidney cancer.

The chain has TRBV2 and TRBJ2-7, with 7 bases identical to TRBD1. V lost 6 bases, J lost 2 bases, and 7 bases stayed unmatched. CDR1 and CDR2 (germline): SNHLY, FYNNEI. This CDR3 is built from 14 residues. This CDR3 reads CASRWTGDTYEQYF. CDR3 nucleotide sequence: TGTGCCAGCAGATGGACAGGCGACACCTACGAGCAGTACTTC.

The chain couples TRBV19 to TRBJ1-1; 7 nucleotides agree with TRBD1. This CDR3 is 15 amino acids long. V trimming: 6 bases; J trimming: 3 bases; junction bases outside the gene matches: 10. Germline V CDR1 and CDR2: LNHDA, SQIVND (reference sequence). In nucleotides, the CDR3 is TGTGCCAGTAGCCCCACAGGGGAGAGGTACACTGAAGCTTTCTTT. This codes for CASSPTGERYTEAFF.

The chain employs TRBV19 and TRBJ1-5; 8 nucleotides align to TRBD1. The CDR3 spans 15 residues. Trimming removed 5 bases from V and 6 bases from J; junction bases left unmatched: 9. Germline loops: CDR1 LNHDA, CDR2 SQIVND (reference sequence). This chain's CDR3 is CASSEGAGGFQPQHF. CDR3 sequence (DNA): TGTGCCAGTAGTGAGGGTGCAGGGGGCTTTCAGCCCCAGCATTTT.

The genes are TRBV11-2 and TRBJ2-7; D not resolved. Trimming pared 3 bases from V and 0 bases from J, leaving 9 bases between. Germline CDR1 is SGHAT and CDR2 is FQNNGV. The CDR3 length is 14 residues. CDR3 protein: CASSFTVTSYEQYF. For the CDR3, the DNA is TGTGCCAGCAGCTTTACGGTGACCTCCTACGAGCAGTACTTC.

This clone is a singleton in its sample. This sequence joins TRBV18 and TRBJ1-1; D is undetermined. Trimming pared 5 bases from V and 0 bases from J, leaving 10 bases between. Germline V lookup: CDR1 KGHSH, CDR2 LQKENI. The CDR3 covers 14 residues. The CDR3 bases are TGTGCCAGCTCAAGAGGGCAAATGAACACTGAAGCTTTCTTT. This sequence encodes CASSRGQMNTEAFF.